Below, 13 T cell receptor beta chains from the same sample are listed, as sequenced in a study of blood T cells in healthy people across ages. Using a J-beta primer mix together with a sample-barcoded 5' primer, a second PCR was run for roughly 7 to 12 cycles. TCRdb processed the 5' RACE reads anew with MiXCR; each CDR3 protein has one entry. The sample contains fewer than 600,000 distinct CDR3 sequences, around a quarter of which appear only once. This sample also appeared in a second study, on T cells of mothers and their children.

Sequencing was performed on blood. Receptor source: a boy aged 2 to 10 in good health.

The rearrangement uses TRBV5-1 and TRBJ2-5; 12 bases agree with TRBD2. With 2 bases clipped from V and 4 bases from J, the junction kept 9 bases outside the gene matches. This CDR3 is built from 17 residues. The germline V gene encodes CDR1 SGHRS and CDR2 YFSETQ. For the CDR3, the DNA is TGCGCCAGCAGCTTAGGGACTAGCGGGCAGAGGAGAGAGACCCAGTACTTC. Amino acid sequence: CASSLGTSGQRRETQYF.

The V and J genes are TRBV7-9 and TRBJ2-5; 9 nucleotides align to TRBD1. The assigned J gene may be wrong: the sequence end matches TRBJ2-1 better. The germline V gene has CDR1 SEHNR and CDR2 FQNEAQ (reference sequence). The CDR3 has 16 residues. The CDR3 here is CASSSPGTGMFNEQFF. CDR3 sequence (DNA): TGTGCCAGCAGCTCCCCCGGGACAGGGATGTTCAATGAGCAGTTCTTC.

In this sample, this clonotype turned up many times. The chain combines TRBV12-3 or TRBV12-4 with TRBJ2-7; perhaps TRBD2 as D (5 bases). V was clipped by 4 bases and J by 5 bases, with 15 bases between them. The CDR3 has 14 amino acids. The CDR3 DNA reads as TGTGCCAGCAGTTATCTCAGGACGGGGAACGAGCAGTACTTC. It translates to CASSYLRTGNEQYF.

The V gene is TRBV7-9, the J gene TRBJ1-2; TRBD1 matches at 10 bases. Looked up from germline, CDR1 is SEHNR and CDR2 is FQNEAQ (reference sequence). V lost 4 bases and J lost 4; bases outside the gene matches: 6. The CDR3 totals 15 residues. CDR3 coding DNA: TGTGCCAGCAGCTCACAGGACAGGGGGATCTATGGCTACACCTTC. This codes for CASSSQDRGIYGYTF. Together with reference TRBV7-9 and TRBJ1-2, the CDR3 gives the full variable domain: DTGVSQNPRHKITKRGQNVTFRCDPISEHNRLYWYRQTLGQGPEFLTYFQNEAQLEKSRLLSDRFSAERPKGSFSTLEIQRTEQGDSAMYLCASSSQDRGIYGYTFGSGTRLTVV.

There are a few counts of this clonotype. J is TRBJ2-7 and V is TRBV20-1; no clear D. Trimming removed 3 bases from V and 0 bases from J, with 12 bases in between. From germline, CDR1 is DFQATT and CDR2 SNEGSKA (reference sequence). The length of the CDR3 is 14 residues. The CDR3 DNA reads TGCAGTGCTAGGTCGGCGGTGGGCTCCTACGAGCAGTACTTC. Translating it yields CSARSAVGSYEQYF.

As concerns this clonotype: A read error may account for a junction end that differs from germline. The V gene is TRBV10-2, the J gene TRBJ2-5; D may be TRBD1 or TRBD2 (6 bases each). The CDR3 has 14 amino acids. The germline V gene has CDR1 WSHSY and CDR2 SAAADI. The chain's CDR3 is CASAGWGRKEAQYF. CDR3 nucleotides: TGCGCCAGCGCGGGGTGGGGGCGGAAAGAGGCCCAGTACTTC.

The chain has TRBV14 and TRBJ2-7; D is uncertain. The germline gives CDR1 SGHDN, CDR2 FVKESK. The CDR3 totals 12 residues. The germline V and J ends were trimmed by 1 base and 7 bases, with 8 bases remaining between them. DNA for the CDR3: TGTGCCAGCAGCCAAGGAGAGTATGAGCAGTACTTC. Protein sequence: CASSQGEYEQYF. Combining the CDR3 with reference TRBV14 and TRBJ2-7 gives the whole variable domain EAGVTQFPSHSVIEKGQTVTLRCDPISGHDNLYWYRRVMGKEIKFLLHFVKESKQDESGMPNNRFLAERTGGTYSTLKVQPAELEDSGVYFCASSQGEYEQYFGPGTRLTVT.

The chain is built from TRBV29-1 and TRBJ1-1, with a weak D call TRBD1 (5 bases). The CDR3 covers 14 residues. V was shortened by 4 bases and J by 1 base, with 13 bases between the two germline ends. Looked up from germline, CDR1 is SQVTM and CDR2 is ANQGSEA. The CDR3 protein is CSVGVWTPNTEAFF. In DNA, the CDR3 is TGCAGCGTTGGTGTCTGGACACCGAACACTGAAGCTTTCTTT.

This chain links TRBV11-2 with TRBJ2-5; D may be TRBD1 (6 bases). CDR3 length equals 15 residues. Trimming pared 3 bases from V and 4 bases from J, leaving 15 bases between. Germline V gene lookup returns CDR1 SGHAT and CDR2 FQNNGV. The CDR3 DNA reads TGTGCCAGCAGCTTCGCGCAGGGGTTGGGAGAGACCCAGTACTTC. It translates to CASSFAQGLGETQYF.

As DNA, the CDR3 is TGTGCCAGCAGTGATATTAGCGGGGGACAAGAGACCCAGTACTTC. Protein product: CASSDISGGQETQYF. V and J are TRBV2 and TRBJ2-5, with 9 bases identical to TRBD2. The junction had 4 bases not matched to a gene; V was cut back by 3 bases and J by 2 bases. Germline V gives CDR1 SNHLY, CDR2 FYNNEI. The CDR3 loop spans 15 amino acids. Drawing the rest from reference TRBV2 and TRBJ2-5, the complete variable domain is EPEVTQTPSHQVTQMGQEVILRCVPISNHLYFYWYRQILGQKVEFLVSFYNNEISEKSEIFDDQFSVERPDGSNFTLKIRSTKLEDSAMYFCASSDISGGQETQYFGPGTRLLVL.

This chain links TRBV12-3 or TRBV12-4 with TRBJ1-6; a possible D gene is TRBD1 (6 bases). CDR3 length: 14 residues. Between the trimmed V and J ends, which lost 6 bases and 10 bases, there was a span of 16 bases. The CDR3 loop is CASRAPGGASPLHF. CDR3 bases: TGTGCCAGCAGAGCCCCGGGGGGCGCCTCACCCCTCCACTTT.

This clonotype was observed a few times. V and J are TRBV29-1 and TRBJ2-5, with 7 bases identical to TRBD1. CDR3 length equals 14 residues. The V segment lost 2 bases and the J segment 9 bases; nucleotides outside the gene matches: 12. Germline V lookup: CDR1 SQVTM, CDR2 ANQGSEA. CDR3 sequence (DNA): TGCAGCGTTGAATCTGAGACAGGGCCACGGGCCCAGTACTTC. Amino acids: CSVESETGPRAQYF.

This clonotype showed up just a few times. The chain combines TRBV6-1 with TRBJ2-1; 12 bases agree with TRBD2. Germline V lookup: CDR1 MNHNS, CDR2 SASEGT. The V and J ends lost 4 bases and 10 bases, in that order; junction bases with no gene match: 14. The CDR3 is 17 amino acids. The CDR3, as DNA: TGTGCCAGCAGTGGGAGACTAGCGGGGGCCGGCAATGAGGAGCAGTTCTTC. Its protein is CASSGRLAGAGNEEQFF.